This record looks at one T cell receptor (beta chain) sequence and its context. Its antigen is not yet known. Qualities for individual bases were not recorded, and no much larger clone is one base off. This sample was included in a study of blood T cell repertoires in COVID-19 (dated by TCRdb to about 2020). About the investigation overall: Collaborator samples came from the United States, Italy and Spain and covered acute and convalescent phases of COVID-19. A de-identified subject ID, COVID-19 status, age in years and sex were almost always included in the sample metadata. The material from the prospective study consisted of cDNA or gDNA derived from T cells, B-cell-depleted T cells, or PBMCs. Where available, HLA class I and class II types were obtained from metadata supplied by the sample provider rather than from assay-based typing. Deeply sampled blood TCRbeta repertoires from subjects exposed to, actively infected with, or recovered from COVID-19 were included in the dataset. Samples came from the ongoing ImmuneRACE study (first 160 participants) plus 1,254 subjects from 6 global collaborators. A freely available public database, intended as a resource for researchers studying the immune response to SARS-CoV-2, is where the repertoires were released. The paper's findings and limits, for the study overall: Clinical and demographic metadata were provided uncurated, with the amount varying by source and participant.

In Seattle, one collaborating source enrolled patients while the infection was active and tracked those patients longitudinally over the course of disease. Collaborating institutions collected whole blood in K2EDTA tubes following their own protocols. For TCRbeta analysis, collaborators shipped samples as frozen whole blood, isolated PBMCs, or DNA extracted from either of those sample types. The immunoSEQ Assay, a bias-controlled multiplex PCR, was used to amplify TCRbeta CDR3 regions from genomic DNA. The paper's data handling went like this. Within the assay, amplification of reference gene primers was used to estimate how many nucleated cells each sample contained. Sequence reads were collapsed and filtered to measure the absolute abundance of every unique TCRbeta CDR3 rearrangement. For each sample, productive Simpson clonality was calculated as the square root of Simpson's diversity index over productive rearrangements. TCRdb provides this immuneACCESS table in a form limited to in-frame rearrangements. Some clones are lacking; in checked studies, under half of them reflect an unresolved V gene, and why the rest are absent is not known. The DNA was the basis for D and trimming; V, J and clone size are from that table. The table for this sample lists roughly 280,000 clones; around 87% of them were counted only once. Around 5% of the sample belongs to the ten largest clones.

CDR1 and CDR2, looked up from the germline V gene, are SGHTA and FQGNSA. Cut back by 5 bases and 0 bases, the V and J ends lie 11 bases apart. Inclusive of the bounding cysteine and phenylalanine, the CDR3 is 15 residues long. Just the 45-base CDR3 DNA is kept, in frame starting at base 1. The rearranged segments are TRBV7-2 and TRBJ2-1; the D gene is perhaps TRBD2, from 6 matching bases. Sequencing was done on a sample of peripheral blood. The clonotype originates from a woman aged 55-75 years with COVID-19, enrolled during active disease. The nucleotide sequence reads as follows: TGTGCCAGCAGCCTCCTAGCGCCCTCCTACAATGAGCAGTTCTTC. This translates into CASSLLAPSYNEQFF.